The rows below give T cell receptor beta chains drawn from one sample of a study of T-cell reconstitution after alpha-beta-depleted transplantation in children. TCRdb analysed the PCR reads with MiXCR anew, one entry per CDR3 protein. Of hundreds of thousands of distinct CDR3 sequences in the sample, 15% to 20% were seen once. Sequenced material: PBMCs, mostly from graft donor cells, taken 360 days after TCRalphabeta/CD19-depleted stem cell transplant. The receptor set was obtained from a boy in the first two years of life who had a stem cell transplant for Wiskott-Aldrich syndrome, so the T cells may come from the graft donor. Both conserved end residues are part of each CDR3. Each record gives: J gene, clone size, V gene, D gene, CDR3 protein, CDR3 DNA. D genes are given only for firm matches. A clone size is listed for some rows: how often the clone was seen (once, few, many), or a class if it is expanded.

j_gene: TRBJ2-5; abundance: .; v_gene: TRBV25-1; d_gene: .; CDR3aa: CASSERGAQETQYF; CDR3nt: TGTGCCAGCAGTGAACGGGGGGCCCAAGAGACCCAGTACTTC
j_gene: TRBJ2-1; abundance: .; v_gene: TRBV20-1; d_gene: TRBD2; CDR3aa: CSARLAADSISYNEQFF; CDR3nt: TGCAGTGCTAGACTAGCGGCCGACTCTATCTCCTACAATGAGCAGTTCTTC
j_gene: TRBJ2-1; abundance: .; v_gene: TRBV12-3/TRBV12-4; d_gene: .; CDR3aa: CASSFLLNEQFF; CDR3nt: TGTGCCAGCAGTTTCCTGTTGAATGAGCAGTTCTTC
j_gene: TRBJ2-7; abundance: .; v_gene: TRBV20-1; d_gene: .; CDR3aa: CSARDPSAKGHHEQYF; CDR3nt: TGCAGTGCTAGAGACCCCAGCGCGAAGGGTCATCACGAGCAGTACTTC
j_gene: TRBJ1-5; abundance: few; v_gene: TRBV12-3/TRBV12-4; d_gene: .; CDR3aa: CASRRGGTQGGNQPQHF; CDR3nt: TGTGCCAGCAGACGCGGCGGGACCCAGGGTGGCAATCAGCCCCAGCATTTT
j_gene: TRBJ2-7; abundance: few; v_gene: TRBV13; d_gene: .; CDR3aa: CASSSRRLAPYEQYF; CDR3nt: TGTGCCAGCAGCTCACGCCGGCTAGCCCCCTACGAGCAGTACTTC
j_gene: TRBJ1-1; abundance: few; v_gene: TRBV18; d_gene: .; CDR3aa: CASSPKRQPNTEAFF; CDR3nt: TGTGCCAGCTCACCAAAAAGACAGCCGAACACTGAAGCTTTCTTT
j_gene: TRBJ2-2; abundance: .; v_gene: TRBV20-1; d_gene: .; CDR3aa: CSASRGLGTGELFF; CDR3nt: TGCAGTGCTTCGAGGGGGTTAGGAACCGGGGAGCTGTTTTTT
j_gene: TRBJ2-1; abundance: .; v_gene: TRBV30; d_gene: TRBD2; CDR3aa: CAWSPGLAGVQFF; CDR3nt: TGTGCCTGGAGCCCTGGGCTAGCGGGAGTGCAGTTCTTC
j_gene: TRBJ2-2; abundance: .; v_gene: TRBV28; d_gene: .; CDR3aa: CAARFGGRNTGELFF; CDR3nt: TGTGCCGCCAGATTCGGGGGGCGTAACACCGGGGAGCTGTTTTTT
j_gene: TRBJ2-3; abundance: many; v_gene: TRBV6-5; d_gene: .; CDR3aa: CASSYSGTSTDTQYF; CDR3nt: TGTGCCAGCAGTTACTCCGGGACTAGCACAGATACGCAGTATTTT
j_gene: TRBJ2-5; abundance: once; v_gene: TRBV6-2/TRBV6-3; d_gene: .; CDR3aa: CASRAPETQYF; CDR3nt: TGTGCCAGCAGGGCTCCAGAGACCCAGTACTTC
j_gene: TRBJ2-1; abundance: few; v_gene: TRBV11-2; d_gene: .; CDR3aa: CASSLGGGVTYNEQFF; CDR3nt: TGTGCCAGCAGCTTAGGAGGGGGAGTTACGTACAATGAGCAGTTCTTC
j_gene: TRBJ2-6; abundance: .; v_gene: TRBV7-9; d_gene: .; CDR3aa: CASSPHGDPTNVLTF; CDR3nt: TGTGCCAGCAGCCCCCACGGGGACCCCACCAACGTCCTGACTTTC
j_gene: TRBJ2-7; abundance: few; v_gene: TRBV4-1; d_gene: .; CDR3aa: CASSRLGAQYEQYF; CDR3nt: TGCGCCAGCAGCCGTCTTGGAGCCCAGTACGAGCAGTACTTC
j_gene: TRBJ2-1; abundance: few; v_gene: TRBV6-1; d_gene: .; CDR3aa: CATSSGGEQFF; CDR3nt: TGTGCCACCTCTTCCGGGGGAGAGCAGTTCTTC
j_gene: TRBJ2-2; abundance: few; v_gene: TRBV28; d_gene: TRBD2; CDR3aa: CASSSRLAPGELFF; CDR3nt: TGTGCCAGCAGTTCCCGACTAGCCCCCGGGGAGCTGTTTTTT
j_gene: TRBJ2-7; abundance: .; v_gene: TRBV20-1; d_gene: TRBD2; CDR3aa: CSARESSGREQYF; CDR3nt: TGCAGTGCTAGAGAATCTAGCGGGAGGGAGCAGTACTTC
j_gene: TRBJ2-2; abundance: .; v_gene: TRBV5-1; d_gene: .; CDR3aa: CASSGSSAGELFF; CDR3nt: TGCGCCAGCAGCGGCTCCTCCGCCGGGGAGCTGTTTTTT
j_gene: TRBJ2-5; abundance: .; v_gene: TRBV4-3; d_gene: TRBD2; CDR3aa: CASSQGPSGPQETQYF; CDR3nt: TGCGCCAGCAGCCAAGGGCCTAGCGGGCCCCAAGAGACCCAGTACTTC
j_gene: TRBJ2-1; abundance: .; v_gene: TRBV20-1; d_gene: TRBD2; CDR3aa: CSARGIRLAGQLYNEQFF; CDR3nt: TGCAGTGCTAGAGGTATCCGACTAGCGGGGCAGTTATACAATGAGCAGTTCTTC
j_gene: TRBJ2-1; abundance: .; v_gene: TRBV7-2; d_gene: TRBD1; CDR3aa: CASSLGVLPATGNNEQFF; CDR3nt: TGTGCCAGCAGCTTAGGGGTTTTACCCGCGACAGGGAACAATGAGCAGTTCTTC
j_gene: TRBJ2-2; abundance: few; v_gene: TRBV6-1; d_gene: TRBD1; CDR3aa: CASMDRGHGGELFF; CDR3nt: TGTGCCAGCATGGACAGGGGGCATGGCGGGGAGCTGTTTTTT
j_gene: TRBJ2-1; abundance: .; v_gene: TRBV24-1; d_gene: TRBD2; CDR3aa: CATSDFQRGGYNEQFF; CDR3nt: TGTGCCACCAGTGATTTCCAGCGGGGGGGCTACAATGAGCAGTTCTTC
j_gene: TRBJ2-7; abundance: few; v_gene: TRBV7-6; d_gene: TRBD2; CDR3aa: CASSYSPSGRVYEQYF; CDR3nt: TGTGCCAGCAGCTACAGCCCTAGCGGGAGAGTCTACGAGCAGTACTTC
j_gene: TRBJ2-1; abundance: .; v_gene: TRBV24-1; d_gene: TRBD2; CDR3aa: CATRSGTSGSSYNEQFF; CDR3nt: TGTGCCACCCGTTCCGGGACTAGCGGGAGTTCCTACAATGAGCAGTTCTTC
j_gene: TRBJ2-1; abundance: few; v_gene: TRBV27; d_gene: TRBD2; CDR3aa: CASSLLGGGAHNEQFF; CDR3nt: TGTGCCAGCAGTTTACTCGGCGGGGGGGCTCACAATGAGCAGTTCTTC
j_gene: TRBJ2-7; abundance: .; v_gene: TRBV3-1; d_gene: .; CDR3aa: CASSQVVGEQYF; CDR3nt: TGTGCCAGCAGCCAAGTAGTTGGAGAGCAGTACTTC
j_gene: TRBJ2-7; abundance: few; v_gene: TRBV12-3/TRBV12-4; d_gene: .; CDR3aa: CASSKTRSSYEQYF; CDR3nt: TGTGCCAGCAGCAAAACTAGGAGCTCCTACGAGCAGTACTTC
j_gene: TRBJ2-7; abundance: .; v_gene: TRBV29-1; d_gene: TRBD1; CDR3aa: CSVRLRDRVRSVGEQYF; CDR3nt: TGCAGCGTTCGCCTCCGGGACAGGGTAAGGTCCGTTGGCGAGCAGTACTTC
j_gene: TRBJ2-3; abundance: .; v_gene: TRBV7-9; d_gene: .; CDR3aa: CASSLAPAEGTDTQYF; CDR3nt: TGTGCCAGCAGCTTAGCGCCAGCCGAAGGCACAGATACGCAGTATTTT
j_gene: TRBJ2-5; abundance: few; v_gene: TRBV12-3/TRBV12-4; d_gene: .; CDR3aa: CASSPRRAVTETQYF; CDR3nt: TGTGCCAGCAGCCCTCGTCGTGCCGTTACAGAGACCCAGTACTTC
j_gene: TRBJ2-7; abundance: .; v_gene: TRBV7-9; d_gene: .; CDR3aa: CASSLYGGEYEQYF; CDR3nt: TGTGCCAGCAGCTTATATGGCGGGGAGTACGAGCAGTACTTC
j_gene: TRBJ2-7; abundance: few; v_gene: TRBV6-1; d_gene: .; CDR3aa: CASRARSEGLTYEQYF; CDR3nt: TGTGCCAGCCGTGCAAGGTCGGAGGGCTTAACCTACGAGCAGTACTTC
j_gene: TRBJ1-5; abundance: many; v_gene: TRBV12-3/TRBV12-4; d_gene: TRBD1; CDR3aa: CASSPRTGQGDQPQHF; CDR3nt: TGTGCCAGCAGCCCAAGGACAGGGCAGGGGGATCAGCCCCAGCATTTT
j_gene: TRBJ1-1; abundance: .; v_gene: TRBV12-3/TRBV12-4; d_gene: .; CDR3aa: CASSFGISNTEAFF; CDR3nt: TGTGCCAGCAGTTTCGGCATTTCGAACACTGAAGCTTTCTTT
j_gene: TRBJ1-5; abundance: .; v_gene: TRBV4-2; d_gene: .; CDR3aa: CASSQAGNSNQPQHF; CDR3nt: TGTGCCAGCAGCCAAGCCGGGAATAGCAATCAGCCCCAGCATTTT
j_gene: TRBJ2-7; abundance: few; v_gene: TRBV5-6; d_gene: .; CDR3aa: CASSLVGTWGAYEQYF; CDR3nt: TGTGCCAGCAGCTTGGTGGGGACTTGGGGGGCCTACGAGCAGTACTTC
j_gene: TRBJ1-5; abundance: .; v_gene: TRBV2; d_gene: TRBD1; CDR3aa: CASSDKGQGYQPQHF; CDR3nt: TGTGCCAGCAGTGATAAGGGACAGGGTTATCAGCCCCAGCATTTT
j_gene: TRBJ2-7; abundance: few; v_gene: TRBV5-1; d_gene: .; CDR3aa: CASSLDIGGLKNEQYF; CDR3nt: TGCGCCAGCAGCTTGGATATCGGTGGACTCAAAAACGAGCAGTACTTC
j_gene: TRBJ2-3; abundance: few; v_gene: TRBV12-3/TRBV12-4; d_gene: TRBD1; CDR3aa: CASSFSLGQGTDTQYF; CDR3nt: TGTGCCAGCAGTTTCTCTCTAGGACAGGGGACAGATACGCAGTATTTT
j_gene: TRBJ2-5; abundance: .; v_gene: TRBV4-3; d_gene: .; CDR3aa: CASSQGKTQYF; CDR3nt: TGCGCCAGCAGCCAAGGGAAGACCCAGTACTTC
j_gene: TRBJ2-1; abundance: .; v_gene: TRBV20-1; d_gene: .; CDR3aa: CSARLPSRANEQFF; CDR3nt: TGCAGTGCTAGGCTCCCTTCTAGGGCAAATGAGCAGTTCTTC
j_gene: TRBJ2-4; abundance: few; v_gene: TRBV18; d_gene: .; CDR3aa: CASSPEVLAKNIQYF; CDR3nt: TGTGCCAGCTCACCAGAAGTCTTAGCCAAAAACATTCAGTACTTC
j_gene: TRBJ2-1; abundance: .; v_gene: TRBV13; d_gene: TRBD2; CDR3aa: CASSLGRGGSNEQFF; CDR3nt: TGTGCCAGCAGCTTAGGGCGGGGGGGCAGTAATGAGCAGTTCTTC
j_gene: TRBJ2-3; abundance: few; v_gene: TRBV9; d_gene: .; CDR3aa: CASSVVPTDTQYF; CDR3nt: TGTGCCAGCAGCGTAGTGCCCACAGATACGCAGTATTTT
j_gene: TRBJ2-5; abundance: .; v_gene: TRBV6-1; d_gene: .; CDR3aa: CASSRLVRQETQYF; CDR3nt: TGTGCCAGCAGTAGACTAGTAAGGCAAGAGACCCAGTACTTC